This is a list of T cell receptor beta chains from one sample in a study of T cell clonotyping in hematopoietic cell transplantation. TCRdb's table, derived via immunoSEQ multiplex PCR, lists solely in-frame clones and lacks some. Of about 36,000 clones in the sample, 85% to 95% were seen once. The specimen was peripheral blood mononuclear cells, collected before stem cell transplant. These receptors came from a man in his forties with chronic myeloid leukemia. Some clones in this sample may be carry-over from other donors' samples. CDR3s include the opening cysteine and the closing phenylalanine or tryptophan. The order of the fields is clone size, J gene, D gene, V gene, CDR3 DNA, CDR3 protein. The D gene is left open where the match is weak. Some rows mark clone size as missing; the rest say once, few, many or name a class of expanded clone.

abundance: .
j_gene: TRBJ2-5
d_gene: .
v_gene: TRBV18
CDR3nt: TGTGCCAGCTCACCACCGATGTGGGAGACCCAGTACTTC
CDR3aa: CASSPPMWETQYF

abundance: .
j_gene: TRBJ2-7
d_gene: .
v_gene: TRBV21-1
CDR3nt: TGTGCCAGCAGCGCCGGGTTAGAACTATCGACCTACGAGCAGTACTTC
CDR3aa: CASSAGLELSTYEQYF

abundance: .
j_gene: TRBJ2-7
d_gene: TRBD1
v_gene: TRBV28
CDR3nt: TGTGCCAGCATCGACAGCAGGGGGCAGGGCGAGCAGTACTTC
CDR3aa: CASIDSRGQGEQYF

abundance: .
j_gene: TRBJ1-3
d_gene: .
v_gene: TRBV28
CDR3nt: TGTGCCAGCAGTTCCGGACAGTCCTCTGGAAACACCATATATTTT
CDR3aa: CASSSGQSSGNTIYF

abundance: .
j_gene: TRBJ1-2
d_gene: TRBD1
v_gene: TRBV4-1
CDR3nt: TGCGCCAGCAGCCAACTGACAGGGGTTTCCCTCTATGGCTACACCTTC
CDR3aa: CASSQLTGVSLYGYTF

abundance: once
j_gene: TRBJ2-6
d_gene: .
v_gene: TRBV11-1
CDR3nt: TGTGCCAGCAGCCCGGCGGTACTCTCTGGGGCCAACGTCCTGACTTTC
CDR3aa: CASSPAVLSGANVLTF

abundance: few
j_gene: TRBJ2-2
d_gene: .
v_gene: TRBV6-5
CDR3nt: TGTGCCAGCAGACCACCTGGGTTGAACACCGGGGAGCTGTTTTTT
CDR3aa: CASRPPGLNTGELFF

abundance: .
j_gene: TRBJ2-7
d_gene: TRBD1
v_gene: TRBV11-2
CDR3nt: TGTGCCAGCAGCCTTCCGACAGGGGGCTCCTACGAGCAGTACTTC
CDR3aa: CASSLPTGGSYEQYF

abundance: once
j_gene: TRBJ2-3
d_gene: TRBD2
v_gene: TRBV6-4
CDR3nt: TGTGCCAGCAGTGACCTCCCCGGGACTAGCGGGGGGACTGATACGCAGTATTTT
CDR3aa: CASSDLPGTSGGTDTQYF

abundance: .
j_gene: TRBJ2-1
d_gene: .
v_gene: TRBV5-1
CDR3nt: TGCGCCAGCAGCTTGGGCTTAGTCAATAGCGATGAGCAGTTCTTC
CDR3aa: CASSLGLVNSDEQFF

abundance: .
j_gene: TRBJ1-2
d_gene: .
v_gene: TRBV7-9
CDR3nt: TGTGCCAGCAGCTTATTGGTGGGTAACTATGGCTACACCTTC
CDR3aa: CASSLLVGNYGYTF

abundance: .
j_gene: TRBJ2-3
d_gene: TRBD2
v_gene: TRBV28
CDR3nt: TGTGCCAGCAGTTCCCCTCTCGGGGGGGGCCTGGGAGATACGCAGTATTTT
CDR3aa: CASSSPLGGGLGDTQYF

abundance: .
j_gene: TRBJ1-1
d_gene: TRBD1
v_gene: TRBV28
CDR3nt: TGTGCCAGCAGCAAACTGACAGGGGAGCGGTCGCCTGAAGCTTTCTTT
CDR3aa: CASSKLTGERSPEAFF

abundance: .
j_gene: TRBJ1-5
d_gene: .
v_gene: TRBV7-2
CDR3nt: TGTGCCAGCAGCTTAACTGGGTGGGGCAATCAGCCCCAGCATTTT
CDR3aa: CASSLTGWGNQPQHF

abundance: .
j_gene: TRBJ1-5
d_gene: .
v_gene: TRBV6-6
CDR3nt: TGTGCCAGCAGCCCTTACTCCTACTCCCAGCATTTT
CDR3aa: CASSPYSYSQHF

abundance: few
j_gene: TRBJ1-6
d_gene: .
v_gene: TRBV30
CDR3nt: TGTGCCTGGAGGCGTATGAGCCTCAATTCACCCCTCCACTTT
CDR3aa: CAWRRMSLNSPLHF

abundance: .
j_gene: TRBJ1-1
d_gene: .
v_gene: TRBV11-3
CDR3nt: TGTGCCAGCAGCTCCACCTTTTCGGGGGGAAACACTGAAGCTTTCTTT
CDR3aa: CASSSTFSGGNTEAFF

abundance: .
j_gene: TRBJ2-2
d_gene: .
v_gene: TRBV5-1
CDR3nt: TGCGCCAGCAGCTTGGGACAGAACACCGGGGAGCTGTTTTTT
CDR3aa: CASSLGQNTGELFF

abundance: .
j_gene: TRBJ2-7
d_gene: TRBD1
v_gene: TRBV11-2
CDR3nt: TGTGCCAGCAGCAATACTCAGGGGGCCTACGAGCAGTACTTC
CDR3aa: CASSNTQGAYEQYF

abundance: .
j_gene: TRBJ2-7
d_gene: .
v_gene: TRBV11-2
CDR3nt: TGTGCCAGCAGCTTAGATCCACAAGAGTACGAGCAGTACTTC
CDR3aa: CASSLDPQEYEQYF

abundance: .
j_gene: TRBJ2-2
d_gene: .
v_gene: TRBV30
CDR3nt: TGTGCGTACCAAACCGGGGAGCTGTTTTTT
CDR3aa: CAYQTGELFF

abundance: once
j_gene: TRBJ2-7
d_gene: .
v_gene: TRBV14
CDR3nt: TGTGCCAGCAGCCAAGATCAAAGAGGCGAGCAGTACTTC
CDR3aa: CASSQDQRGEQYF

abundance: once
j_gene: TRBJ1-1
d_gene: TRBD1
v_gene: TRBV7-6
CDR3nt: TGTGCCAGCACCCGGACAGGGGGGGCCTCTGAAGCTTTCTTT
CDR3aa: CASTRTGGASEAFF

abundance: .
j_gene: TRBJ1-1
d_gene: .
v_gene: TRBV21-1
CDR3nt: TGTGCCAGCAGCAAAGAAGAGAGGAACACTGAAGCTTTCTTT
CDR3aa: CASSKEERNTEAFF

abundance: .
j_gene: TRBJ2-3
d_gene: .
v_gene: TRBV7-3
CDR3nt: TGTGCCAGCAGCCGGGACACCCGCACAGATACGCAGTATTTT
CDR3aa: CASSRDTRTDTQYF

abundance: .
j_gene: TRBJ2-7
d_gene: .
v_gene: TRBV7-2
CDR3nt: TGTGCCAGCAGCCGTCCTCTGACGGGGTCCTACGAGCAGTACTTC
CDR3aa: CASSRPLTGSYEQYF

abundance: .
j_gene: TRBJ1-3
d_gene: .
v_gene: TRBV6-7
CDR3nt: TGTGCCAGCAGTTACATCCAGGGGTCTGGAAACACCATATATTTT
CDR3aa: CASSYIQGSGNTIYF

abundance: .
j_gene: TRBJ1-6
d_gene: .
v_gene: TRBV6-5
CDR3nt: TGTGCCAGCAGTTACGAGGGCAGGGGCAATTCACCCCTCCACTTT
CDR3aa: CASSYEGRGNSPLHF

abundance: .
j_gene: TRBJ2-4
d_gene: .
v_gene: TRBV5-4
CDR3nt: TGTGCCAGCAGCGGCAGGGTGGGACCCCTAGCCAAAAACATTCAGTACTTC
CDR3aa: CASSGRVGPLAKNIQYF

abundance: .
j_gene: TRBJ1-3
d_gene: TRBD1
v_gene: TRBV6-1
CDR3nt: TGTGCCAGCAGCCGTACGACAGGGGCTGGAAACACCATATATTTT
CDR3aa: CASSRTTGAGNTIYF

abundance: .
j_gene: TRBJ1-2
d_gene: .
v_gene: TRBV7-2
CDR3nt: TGTGCCAGCAGCACCCACAGGGAGGGCTACACCTTC
CDR3aa: CASSTHREGYTF

abundance: .
j_gene: TRBJ2-7
d_gene: .
v_gene: TRBV20-1
CDR3nt: TGCAGTGCTACTTGGATCTCGGAGCAGTACTTC
CDR3aa: CSATWISEQYF

abundance: few
j_gene: TRBJ1-4
d_gene: TRBD1
v_gene: TRBV19
CDR3nt: TGTGCCAGTAGTATAGGCGACAGGGGCCATGAGGAACTGTTTTTT
CDR3aa: CASSIGDRGHEELFF

abundance: .
j_gene: TRBJ2-3
d_gene: TRBD2
v_gene: TRBV5-1
CDR3nt: TGCGCCAGCGGCTTGGTCCAGGCGGGGGGCACAGATACGCAGTATTTT
CDR3aa: CASGLVQAGGTDTQYF

abundance: .
j_gene: TRBJ2-2
d_gene: .
v_gene: TRBV19
CDR3nt: TGTGCCAGTAGTGCCGCGACCGGGGAGCTGTTTTTT
CDR3aa: CASSAATGELFF

abundance: .
j_gene: TRBJ1-4
d_gene: .
v_gene: TRBV2
CDR3nt: TGTGCCAGCAGGGGGGGGACCTCTAATGAAAAACTGTTTTTT
CDR3aa: CASRGGTSNEKLFF

abundance: .
j_gene: TRBJ1-1
d_gene: TRBD1
v_gene: TRBV6-1
CDR3nt: TGTGCCAGCAACCCGGGACAGGGGGCAAGGGAAGCTTTCTTT
CDR3aa: CASNPGQGAREAFF

abundance: .
j_gene: TRBJ1-2
d_gene: TRBD1
v_gene: TRBV9
CDR3nt: TGTGCCAGCAGCGTAGACACAGGGGGCTTCGGGGGCTACACCTTC
CDR3aa: CASSVDTGGFGGYTF

abundance: .
j_gene: TRBJ1-1
d_gene: TRBD1
v_gene: TRBV6-5
CDR3nt: TGTGCCAGCAGTTACTTGGACAGGCCTGAAGCTTTCTTT
CDR3aa: CASSYLDRPEAFF

abundance: .
j_gene: TRBJ2-2
d_gene: TRBD1
v_gene: TRBV10-3
CDR3nt: TGTGCCACCAGGGGGCAGGAGGACACCGGGGAGCTGTTTTTT
CDR3aa: CATRGQEDTGELFF

abundance: once
j_gene: TRBJ1-1
d_gene: .
v_gene: TRBV11-3
CDR3nt: TGTGCCAGCAGCCCCGTACTAGAGGGGGACACTGAAGCTTTCTTT
CDR3aa: CASSPVLEGDTEAFF

abundance: once
j_gene: TRBJ1-1
d_gene: .
v_gene: TRBV28
CDR3nt: TGTGCCAGCAGTCACAACACTGAAGCTTTCTTT
CDR3aa: CASSHNTEAFF

abundance: .
j_gene: TRBJ1-4
d_gene: .
v_gene: TRBV2
CDR3nt: TGTGCCAGCAGTGAAGTGTCTGAAAAACTGTTTTTT
CDR3aa: CASSEVSEKLFF

abundance: .
j_gene: TRBJ2-6
d_gene: .
v_gene: TRBV2
CDR3nt: TGTGCCAGCAGTGCCTCTGGGGCCAACGTCCTGACTTTC
CDR3aa: CASSASGANVLTF

abundance: .
j_gene: TRBJ2-6
d_gene: TRBD1
v_gene: TRBV28
CDR3nt: TGTGCCAGCAGTTTAGGACAGGGGGCGTATGGGGCCAACGTCCTGACTTTC
CDR3aa: CASSLGQGAYGANVLTF

abundance: .
j_gene: TRBJ2-1
d_gene: .
v_gene: TRBV7-2
CDR3nt: TGTGCCAGCAGCTTGACCCGTTACAATGAGCAGTTCTTC
CDR3aa: CASSLTRYNEQFF

abundance: .
j_gene: TRBJ2-3
d_gene: TRBD2
v_gene: TRBV5-1
CDR3nt: TGCGCCAGCAGCTTGGGCCAGCGGGGCCAAATCGCAGATACGCAGTATTTT
CDR3aa: CASSLGQRGQIADTQYF

abundance: .
j_gene: TRBJ1-4
d_gene: .
v_gene: TRBV30
CDR3nt: TGTGCCTGGAGTAGGGGGGTTAGTGAAAAACTGTTTTTT
CDR3aa: CAWSRGVSEKLFF

abundance: .
j_gene: TRBJ1-1
d_gene: .
v_gene: TRBV29-1
CDR3nt: TGCAGCGCCTCGCCGATCATGAACACTGAAGCTTTCTTT
CDR3aa: CSASPIMNTEAFF

abundance: .
j_gene: TRBJ1-1
d_gene: .
v_gene: TRBV7-8
CDR3nt: TGTGCCAGCAGCTCTTCTCGCCCGGGGTACACTGAAGCTTTCTTT
CDR3aa: CASSSSRPGYTEAFF